Here is one TCR beta chain with its context. The antigen is undetermined. The data belong to a study of T cell responses to AZD1222 COVID-19 vaccine. TCRdb keeps only in-frame clones here, not all; method: immunoSEQ multiplex PCR. The data show roughly 130,000 clones, about nine tenths seen once. V trimming: 5 bases; J trimming: 11 bases; junction bases outside the gene matches: 11. This CDR3 is built from 14 residues. CDR1 is SGHTA, CDR2 FQGNSA, per germline. Study-wide points: CD4 TCRs covered the whole spike, strongest at regions 160-218 and 743-854. Repertoires were sampled only after the peak T cell response. Nearly half of the spike-specific TCRs reportedly recognize variant regions that carry no mutations. Only five to seven AZD1222 recipients were seropositive at baseline.

The material was peripheral blood, obtained 28 days after the second AZD1222 dose. The TCR comes from an adult who received the AZD1222 COVID-19 vaccine. The V call is TRBV7-2, the J call TRBJ1-2, with TRBD1 identical over 10 bases. As DNA, the CDR3 is TGTGCCAGCAGCATCGGGACAGGGGAGGGGGCATACACCTTC. Translation: CASSIGTGEGAYTF.